The clone carrying this T cell receptor beta chain was detected ten times or more. This sample is part of a study of T cells in Graves' hyperthyroidism and ophthalmopathy. The overall study: Peripheral blood sampling occurred at initial diagnosis, before any treatment.

Amplified regions were TCR beta CDR3 sequences from RNA transcripts. When the TCR CDR3 underwent first-round RT-PCR, the HTBI primer set was used. TCRdb re-analysed the multiplex PCR reads in MiXCR, keeping a single row per CDR3 protein. The sample holds about 400,000 distinct CDR3 sequences, about 14% seen once. V lost 0 bases to trimming and J lost 6 bases, with 7 bases between them. Per the germline V gene, CDR1 is LGHDT and CDR2 is YNNKEL (reference sequence). CDR3 length: 13 amino acids. The chain joins TRBV3-1 to TRBJ2-3; D not certain. The origin of this receptor is a man aged 50-59 years with Graves' ophthalmopathy. The sequenced sample was blood. The CDR3: CASSQEGVDTQYF. DNA of the CDR3: TGTGCCAGCAGCCAAGAAGGAGTTGATACGCAGTATTTT.